This entry lists 13 T cell receptor beta chains sequenced from one sample in a study of response to subunit inactivated influenza vaccine. MiXCR was run by TCRdb on the RT-PCR reads, yielding one entry per CDR3 protein. The repertoire has approximately 730,000 distinct CDR3 sequences, approximately 15% of them found once; the top ten carry 5.5% to 8%. Specimen: PBMCs from blood, collected roughly 2 weeks before vaccination. Every receptor here comes from a man aged 45-65 years who received an inactivated influenza vaccine.

This clonotype was recorded only once. The chain couples TRBV12-3 or TRBV12-4 to TRBJ2-7; 7 bases line up with TRBD2. The CDR3 contains 15 residues. V lost 3 bases and J lost 0; bases outside the gene matches: 5. CDR3: CASSFWGGNSYEQYF. The CDR3 coding sequence is TGTGCCAGCAGTTTTTGGGGGGGGAACTCCTACGAGCAGTACTTC.

V gene TRBV6-5 combines with J gene TRBJ1-2; 7 bases align to TRBD1. Germline CDR1 reads MNHEY; CDR2 reads SVGAGI. CDR3 length: 17 amino acids. The V segment lost 4 bases and the J segment 1 base; nucleotides outside the gene matches: 12. This chain's CDR3 is CASSSRKAGTVNYGYTF. DNA of the CDR3: TGTGCCAGCAGTTCCCGCAAAGCCGGGACAGTTAACTATGGCTACACCTTC.

The chain recombines TRBV3-1 with TRBJ2-1; D is unresolved. Trimming took off 3 bases at V and 8 bases at J, with 5 bases between the two ends. Germline CDR1 reads LGHDT; CDR2 reads YNNKEL (reference sequence). The CDR3 has 11 amino acids. The chain's CDR3 is CASSHRYEQFF. The CDR3 bases are TGTGCCAGCAGCCACCGTTATGAGCAGTTCTTC.

This clonotype was observed a handful of times. This chain uses TRBV10-3 with TRBJ2-7, with TRBD2 matching over 12 bases. In germline, CDR1 is ENHRY, CDR2 SYGVKD. The trim removed 6 bases at V and 2 bases at J, leaving 5 bases unmatched. The CDR3 covers 15 residues. CDR3 nucleotide sequence: TGTGCCATCAGAGGGACTAGCGGGCACACCTACGAGCAGTACTTC. Amino acids: CAIRGTSGHTYEQYF.

The chain has TRBV12-3 or TRBV12-4 and TRBJ2-3; 12 nucleotides line up with TRBD2. CDR3 length equals 15 residues. Germline trimming cut 7 bases from V and 2 bases from J; bases unmatched to any gene: 4. The CDR3 region has the DNA TGTGCCAGCACCCTAGCGGGGGGGTTCACAGATACGCAGTATTTT. Translation: CASTLAGGFTDTQYF.

This clonotype was observed many times. The V gene is TRBV4-1, the J gene TRBJ1-2; 8 nucleotides line up with TRBD1. J was trimmed by 3 bases and V by 2 bases; bases with no gene match: 2. CDR1 MGHRA and CDR2 YSYEKL come from the germline V gene. The CDR3 totals 14 residues. CDR3 sequence: CASSQYRGDYGYTF. For the CDR3, the DNA is TGCGCCAGCAGCCAATACAGGGGGGACTATGGCTACACCTTC.

The chain joins TRBV7-9 to TRBJ2-5, with TRBD2 matching over 7 bases. CDR3 length: 15 amino acids. Germline V CDR1 and CDR2: SEHNR, FQNEAQ (reference sequence). J was trimmed by 3 bases and V by 4 bases; bases with no gene match: 8. Written as DNA, the CDR3 is TGTGCCAGCAGCTCCCCCCGGCGGGGGAAAGAGACCCAGTACTTC. Amino acid sequence: CASSSPRRGKETQYF. Together with reference TRBV7-9 and TRBJ2-5, the CDR3 gives the full variable domain: DTGVSQNPRHKITKRGQNVTFRCDPISEHNRLYWYRQTLGQGPEFLTYFQNEAQLEKSRLLSDRFSAERPKGSFSTLEIQRTEQGDSAMYLCASSSPRRGKETQYFGPGTRLLVL.

The chain employs TRBV20-1 and TRBJ2-1, with 7 bases identical to TRBD2. The V gene's germline CDR1 is DFQATT and CDR2 SNEGSKA (reference sequence). This CDR3 has 14 amino acids. V lost 6 bases, J lost 4 bases, and 9 bases stayed unmatched. CDR3 loop: CSAQAGTPYNEQFF. The CDR3 region has the DNA TGCAGTGCCCAAGCGGGGACGCCTTACAATGAGCAGTTCTTC.

The chain combines TRBV3-1 with TRBJ2-5, with 7 bases matching TRBD2. The CDR3 consists of 14 residues. Germline V CDR1 and CDR2: LGHDT, YNNKEL (reference sequence). J was trimmed by 4 bases and V by 4 bases; bases with no gene match: 6. The CDR3 coding sequence is TGTGCCAGCAGCCCAAATGGGGGGGGAGAGACCCAGTACTTC. Encoded protein: CASSPNGGGETQYF.

This clonotype was observed at least ten times. The chain uses TRBV6-5 and TRBJ1-5; 10 nucleotides line up with TRBD1. Trimming cost V 0 bases and J 0 bases; bases outside gene matches: 5. The V gene's germline CDR1 is MNHEY and CDR2 SVGAGI. This CDR3 has 18 amino acids. In DNA form, the CDR3 reads TGTGCCAGCAGTTACTCAGACAGGGGGCGATATAGCAATCAGCCCCAGCATTTT. As protein: CASSYSDRGRYSNQPQHF.

This clonotype was recorded a few times. V usage is TRBV12-3 or TRBV12-4 and J usage is TRBJ2-7, with D perhaps TRBD2 (6 bases). This CDR3 has 16 residues. Trimming stripped 1 base from V and 0 bases from J, with 13 bases between. In DNA, the CDR3 is TGTGCCAGCAGTTTAGGTCTCGGGAGCCTCTCCTACGAGCAGTACTTC. Protein: CASSLGLGSLSYEQYF.

The chain joins TRBV2 to TRBJ2-1; D is unclear. Per germline, CDR1 SNHLY and CDR2 FYNNEI. This CDR3 comprises 13 residues. V lost 1 base to trimming and J lost 3 bases, with 4 bases between them. In DNA, the CDR3 is TGTGCCAGCAGTGAAGTTGTCTACAATGAGCAGTTCTTC. Translated: CASSEVVYNEQFF.

Points on this clonotype: One junction end disagrees with the germline gene, perhaps due to a read error. The gene calls are TRBV7-2 and TRBJ2-5; either TRBD1 or TRBD2 may fit D (5 bases each). The germline V gene encodes CDR1 SGHTA and CDR2 FQGNSA. This CDR3 has 14 residues. This CDR3 is CASSSDDNFGAPHF. As DNA, the CDR3 is TGTGCCAGCAGCTCCGACGATAACTTCGGGGCCCCCCACTTC.